This passage covers 29 T cell receptor beta chains from one sample sequenced in a study of T cell clones after liver transplantation. Generated by immunoSEQ multiplex PCR, the TCRdb table keeps only in-frame clones and is missing some. The sample has tens of thousands of clones, roughly 84% seen once; the top ten hold over 2%. Source: CD4+ T cells from blood, taken around 50 months after liver transplant. The receptors come from a human patient who received a liver transplant. These T cells may partly come from the graft donor.

The gene calls are TRBV2 and TRBJ2-3; D unclear. Germline lookup yields CDR1 SNHLY and CDR2 FYNNEI. Trimming stripped 5 bases from V and 5 bases from J, with 17 bases between. This CDR3 is 15 amino acids long. The DNA of the CDR3 is TGTGCCAGCAGTCGACTCACCCCCAGCGTAGATACGCAGTATTTT. Translated, it gives CASSRLTPSVDTQYF.

CDR3 amino acids: CATSGRDAGANVLTF. The CDR3 coding sequence is TGTGCCACCAGTGGGAGGGATGCTGGGGCCAACGTCCTGACTTTC. V gene TRBV5-6 combines with J gene TRBJ2-6; TRBD2 agrees at 7 bases. The CDR3 totals 15 residues. V lost 9 bases and J lost 2; bases outside the gene matches: 8. The germline V gene has CDR1 SGHDT and CDR2 YYEEEE.

The chain recombines TRBV29-1 with TRBJ1-2; D ambiguous. Germline assignment: CDR1 SQVTM and CDR2 ANQGSEA. The CDR3 consists of 10 residues. Trimming left V 7 bases short and J 8 bases short, with 11 bases between. CDR3 amino acids: CSAGETGYTF. The CDR3 DNA sequence: TGCAGCGCTGGCGAAACAGGCTACACCTTC.

The V and J genes are TRBV5-1 and TRBJ1-4; D gene unclear. Germline CDR1 SGHRS, CDR2 YFSETQ. V lost 4 bases, J lost 3 bases, and 10 bases lay in between. The CDR3 loop spans 14 amino acids. The CDR3 loop is CASSATEPNEKLFF. As DNA, the CDR3 is TGCGCCAGCAGCGCGACTGAACCTAATGAAAAACTGTTTTTT.

The rearrangement uses TRBV9 and TRBJ2-7; TRBD2 matches at 8 bases. This CDR3 is built from 17 residues. CDR1 and CDR2 from the germline V gene are SGDLS and YYNGEE. Losses at the gene ends were 0 bases for V and 2 bases for J; bases not matched to a gene: 10. The CDR3 nucleotides are TGTGCCAGCAGCGTAGGAGGTAGCGGGGTTCAAACCTACGAGCAGTACTTC. Translated: CASSVGGSGVQTYEQYF. The full variable domain, rest sourced from reference TRBV9 and TRBJ2-7, is DSGVTQTPKHLITATGQRVTLRCSPRSGDLSVYWYQQSLDQGLQFLIQYYNGEERAKGNILERFSAQQFPDLHSELNLSSLELGDSALYFCASSVGGSGVQTYEQYFGPGTRLTVT.

J is TRBJ2-6 and V is TRBV5-6; unclear D gene. Germline V gene sequence: CDR1 SGHDT, CDR2 YYEEEE. The CDR3 runs 16 residues. Trimming pared 4 bases from V and 0 bases from J, leaving 11 bases between. The chain's CDR3 is CASSAGRFSGANVLTF. As DNA, the CDR3 is TGTGCCAGCAGCGCCGGACGGTTCTCTGGGGCCAACGTCCTGACTTTC.

This clone was recorded once. This chain uses TRBV28 with TRBJ2-1; D is possibly TRBD2 (6 bases). With 7 bases removed from V and 2 bases from J, the gap between germline ends came to 15 bases. This CDR3 has 15 residues. Germline CDR1 is MDHEN and CDR2 is SYDVKM. CDR3 sequence: CASTTREVTYNEQFF. In nucleotides, the CDR3 is TGTGCCAGCACCACCAGGGAGGTCACCTACAATGAGCAGTTCTTC.

The chain employs TRBV19 and TRBJ1-2; 7 bases are a match to TRBD1. This CDR3 is built from 12 residues. The J segment lost 10 bases and the V segment lost 3 bases, leaving 5 bases of the junction unmatched. The germline V gene has CDR1 LNHDA and CDR2 SQIVND (reference sequence). CDR3 region: CASSIRQGFYTF. CDR3 DNA sequence: TGTGCCAGTAGTATTAGACAGGGATTCTACACCTTC.

CDR3 coding DNA: TGTGCCTGGAGTGAGGCTAGCGGAGGAGCAGATACGCAGTATTTT. Its translation: CAWSEASGGADTQYF. The chain is built from TRBV30 and TRBJ2-3, with TRBD2 identical over 7 bases. Germline lookup yields CDR1 GTSNPN and CDR2 SVGIG (reference sequence). CDR3 size: 15 residues. Trimming cost V 1 base and J 4 bases; bases outside gene matches: 8.

This clone was seen a single time. This chain connects TRBV11-1 to TRBJ2-5; D is perhaps TRBD1 (6 bases). Deletions cut 2 bases from V and 7 bases from J, with 17 bases between. CDR3 length: 15 amino acids. Germline V gene sequence: CDR1 SGHAT, CDR2 FQDESV (reference sequence). DNA of the CDR3: TGTGCCAGCAGCTTAACAGGGTCGTCTCACGGGACCCAGTACTTC. It specifies CASSLTGSSHGTQYF.

The CDR3 is CASRPTGYVVYGYTF. DNA for the CDR3: TGTGCCAGCAGGCCGACAGGGTACGTTGTCTATGGCTACACCTTC. V gene TRBV6-6 combines with J gene TRBJ1-2, with TRBD1 matching over 7 bases. The CDR3 length is 15 residues. Germline CDR1 is MNHNY and CDR2 is SVGAGI (reference sequence). The ends lost 6 bases at V and 4 bases at J; junction bases unmatched: 11.

This chain connects TRBV2 to TRBJ2-3, with unresolved D. Germline CDR1 reads SNHLY; CDR2 reads FYNNEI. The CDR3 runs 13 residues. V lost 6 bases, J lost 5 bases, and 12 bases lay in between. In DNA form, the CDR3 reads TGTGCCAGCAGCCCTAGGTGGGAAGATACGCAGTATTTT. Translation: CASSPRWEDTQYF. The entire variable domain, with the rest obtained from reference TRBV2 and TRBJ2-3, is as follows: EPEVTQTPSHQVTQMGQEVILRCVPISNHLYFYWYRQILGQKVEFLVSFYNNEISEKSEIFDDQFSVERPDGSNFTLKIRSTKLEDSAMYFCASSPRWEDTQYFGPGTRLTVL.

The V and J genes are TRBV7-9 and TRBJ2-5; perhaps D is TRBD1 or TRBD2 (6 bases each). V lost 5 bases to trimming and J lost 4 bases, with 14 bases between them. Germline CDR1 and CDR2: SEHNR and FQNEAQ (reference sequence). The CDR3 is 14 residues long. For the CDR3, the DNA is TGTGCCAGCAGCGAAAGGGGGGACCGAGAGACCCAGTACTTC. Its translation is CASSERGDRETQYF. The variable domain in full, with the rest retrieved from reference TRBV7-9 and TRBJ2-5, is DTGVSQNPRHKITKRGQNVTFRCDPISEHNRLYWYRQTLGQGPEFLTYFQNEAQLEKSRLLSDRFSAERPKGSFSTLEIQRTEQGDSAMYLCASSERGDRETQYFGPGTRLLVL.

This clone turned up a few times. The chain is built from TRBV7-2 and TRBJ2-2; D possibly corresponds to TRBD2 (5 bases). This CDR3 contains 15 residues. Trimming shortened V by 1 base and J by 6 bases, and 12 bases separated the two germline ends. CDR1 and CDR2 from the germline V gene are SGHTA and FQGNSA. The CDR3 bases are TGTGCCAGCAGCTTAGTGGCTAGCCCTCCCGGGGAGCTGTTTTTT. It is translated as CASSLVASPPGELFF.

This chain links TRBV2 with TRBJ2-4, with D possibly TRBD2 on 5 matching bases. The V end lost 8 bases, the J end lost 3 bases, and 11 bases lay between the germline ends. The germline V gene encodes CDR1 SNHLY and CDR2 FYNNEI. The CDR3 totals 13 residues. In nucleotides, the CDR3 is TGTGCCAGCCGGGGATTCGGCAAAAACATTCAGTACTTC. Translating gives CASRGFGKNIQYF.

This sequence joins TRBV19 and TRBJ2-6; 9 bases line up with TRBD1. This CDR3 contains 17 residues. The V and J ends lost 5 bases and 0 bases, in that order; junction bases with no gene match: 5. From germline, CDR1 is LNHDA and CDR2 SQIVND (reference sequence). The CDR3 spells CASSAGQGDSGANVLTF. The CDR3 coding sequence is TGTGCCAGTAGTGCGGGACAGGGCGACTCTGGGGCCAACGTCCTGACTTTC.

The chain's CDR3 is CSVVVAVNTGELFF. CDR3 DNA: TGCAGCGTCGTCGTAGCGGTGAACACCGGGGAGCTGTTTTTT. V gene TRBV29-1 combines with J gene TRBJ2-2; maybe TRBD2 (6 bases). CDR1 is SQVTM, CDR2 ANQGSEA, per germline. This CDR3 is 14 amino acids long. V lost 6 bases and J 1 base, leaving 12 bases between the germline ends.

J is TRBJ1-2 and V is TRBV5-1, with 7 bases matching TRBD1. V was pared by 3 bases and J by 3 bases, with 5 bases of the junction left unmatched. CDR1 is SGHRS and CDR2 is YFSETQ in the germline V gene. CDR3 length: 14 residues. This CDR3 reads CASSSTGTDYGYTF. Written as DNA, the CDR3 is TGCGCCAGCAGCTCGACCGGGACAGACTATGGCTACACCTTC.

V usage is TRBV6-1 and J usage is TRBJ1-4; TRBD1 matches 7 bases. The CDR3 runs 14 residues. Germline V CDR1 and CDR2: MNHNS, SASEGT. Unmatched junction bases numbered 12, after V lost 7 bases and J lost 10 bases. DNA for the CDR3: TGTGCCAGCATTAAAGACAGGGCAAAGACAAAACTGTTTTTT. Amino acids: CASIKDRAKTKLFF.

V gene TRBV7-2 combines with J gene TRBJ2-5; the match to TRBD2 covers 11 bases. The germline V gene encodes CDR1 SGHTA and CDR2 FQGNSA. V lost 2 bases to trimming and J lost 2 bases; unmatched junction nucleotides: 7. The CDR3 length is 17 residues. Here the CDR3 reads CASSLLRTSGSQETQYF. The CDR3 region has the DNA TGTGCCAGCAGCTTATTGAGGACTAGCGGGTCTCAAGAGACCCAGTACTTC.

This clone appeared a single time. The CDR3 is CASTSGGRSTDTQYF. For the CDR3, the DNA is TGTGCCAGCACCAGTGGAGGGCGCTCCACAGATACGCAGTATTTT. The chain is built from TRBV5-6 and TRBJ2-3, with a weak D call TRBD2 (6 bases). The V and J ends lost 6 bases and 2 bases respectively, with 16 bases between them. CDR3 length equals 15 residues. Germline lookup yields CDR1 SGHDT and CDR2 YYEEEE.

This clone was detected a few times. Sequence at one end of the junction differs from germline and may be a read error. The rearrangement uses TRBV7-3 and TRBJ1-1; 7 nucleotides agree with TRBD1. CDR1 is SGHTA and CDR2 is FQGTGA in the germline V gene. This CDR3 is built from 15 residues. The CDR3 nucleotides are TGTGCCAGCAGCTTAACGAAGGGAGGGGGCACTGGAGCTTTCTTT. Protein: CASSLTKGGGTGAFF.

The chain uses TRBV4-3 and TRBJ2-1; D is uncertain. This CDR3 contains 15 residues. V was pared by 4 bases and J by 0 bases, with 10 bases between. Germline CDR1 LGHNA, CDR2 YSLEER. CDR3 nucleotide sequence: TGCGCCAGCAGCCGGGCGGAAAGCTCCTACAATGAGCAGTTCTTC. Translated, it gives CASSRAESSYNEQFF.

The chain joins TRBV29-1 to TRBJ1-1, with D perhaps TRBD1 (5 bases). The CDR3 has 13 residues. V lost 4 bases, J lost 3 bases, and 12 bases lay in between. CDR1 and CDR2 from the germline V gene are SQVTM and ANQGSEA. CDR3 nucleotides: TGCAGCGTTGTGGGGGGTTATGACACTGAAGCTTTCTTT. Protein: CSVVGGYDTEAFF.

This clone was counted a single time. The chain employs TRBV7-2 and TRBJ1-2, with TRBD1 matching over 8 bases. The germline V gene encodes CDR1 SGHTA and CDR2 FQGNSA. This CDR3 has 14 amino acids. The J segment lost 7 bases and the V segment lost 7 bases, leaving 11 bases of the junction unmatched. Here the CDR3 reads CASNLGATGAGYTF. The CDR3 coding sequence is TGTGCCAGCAACCTTGGGGCGACAGGGGCTGGCTACACCTTC. The full variable domain, in which reference TRBV7-2 and TRBJ1-2 provide the parts outside the CDR3, is GAGVSQSPSNKVTEKGKDVELRCDPISGHTALYWYRQSLGQGLEFLIYFQGNSAPDKSGLPSDRFSAERTGGSVSTLTIQRTQQEDSAVYLCASNLGATGAGYTFGSGTRLTVV.

The V call is TRBV5-1, the J call TRBJ1-1, with no clear D. Trimming left V 0 bases short and J 8 bases short, with 17 bases between. This CDR3 spans 15 amino acids. From germline, CDR1 is SGHRS and CDR2 YFSETQ. DNA for the CDR3: TGCGCCAGCAGCTTGGAGGCTCGGGCGGAAGGGGAAGCTTTCTTT. Its translation: CASSLEARAEGEAFF.

The V gene is TRBV5-8, the J gene TRBJ2-1; D unclear. Per the germline V gene, CDR1 is SGHTS and CDR2 is YDEGEE. V was trimmed by 4 bases and J by 8 bases, leaving 19 bases between them. The CDR3 runs to 15 residues. CDR3 protein: CASSPEIGPWDEQFF. In DNA, the CDR3 is TGTGCCAGCAGCCCGGAAATTGGTCCATGGGATGAGCAGTTCTTC.

This clone occurred a few times. This sample also contains other DNA sequences that code for the same CDR3. The J gene is TRBJ2-7, the V gene TRBV7-9; tentative D call: TRBD1 (6 bases). The CDR3 runs 12 residues. V shed 5 bases and J shed 4 bases, with 9 bases lying between them. Germline V gene lookup returns CDR1 SEHNR and CDR2 FQNEAQ (reference sequence). CDR3 nucleotides: TGTGCCAGCAGCCGGACAGTATACGAGCAGTACTTC. Protein sequence: CASSRTVYEQYF.

The chain uses TRBV7-3 and TRBJ2-1; D may match TRBD1 or TRBD2 (5 bases each). CDR1 is SGHTA and CDR2 is FQGTGA in the germline V gene. This CDR3 is built from 15 residues. V lost 4 bases to trimming and J lost 9 bases, with 19 bases between them. The CDR3 is CASSSAGTAGGEQFF. DNA of the CDR3: TGTGCCAGCAGCTCCGCCGGGACCGCGGGTGGTGAGCAGTTCTTC.